The clone carrying this TCR beta chain was detected only a few times. What it binds is not known. This entry comes from a study of T-cell memory formation after mild COVID-19. The CDR3 contains 15 residues. The V and J ends lost 1 base and 6 bases respectively, with 14 bases between them. Germline CDR1 is LGHNA and CDR2 is YSLEER. It was 5'RACE with constant-segment primers that produced the TCR alpha and TCR beta cDNA libraries, which carried sample barcodes and UMIs. One entry per CDR3 protein, called by TCRdb with MiXCR from the 5' RACE reads. The repertoire holds about 350,000 distinct CDR3 sequences, with roughly an eighth as singletons. Whole-study findings and limits: Day 15 to 85 contractors were CD4/CD8 balanced; later expanders leaned CD4+.

What was sequenced was PBMCs or a T cell subset sorted from them (not recorded which). The chain has TRBV4-3 and TRBJ2-3; tentatively, D is TRBD1 (6 bases). The clonotype originates from a man aged 18 to 30 who had mild COVID-19 (a few samples of this study predate the infection). Cell type and time point are not known. The CDR3 sequence: CASSQGGQPWDTQYF. CDR3 DNA: TGCGCCAGCAGCCAAGGGGGGCAACCCTGGGATACGCAGTATTTT.